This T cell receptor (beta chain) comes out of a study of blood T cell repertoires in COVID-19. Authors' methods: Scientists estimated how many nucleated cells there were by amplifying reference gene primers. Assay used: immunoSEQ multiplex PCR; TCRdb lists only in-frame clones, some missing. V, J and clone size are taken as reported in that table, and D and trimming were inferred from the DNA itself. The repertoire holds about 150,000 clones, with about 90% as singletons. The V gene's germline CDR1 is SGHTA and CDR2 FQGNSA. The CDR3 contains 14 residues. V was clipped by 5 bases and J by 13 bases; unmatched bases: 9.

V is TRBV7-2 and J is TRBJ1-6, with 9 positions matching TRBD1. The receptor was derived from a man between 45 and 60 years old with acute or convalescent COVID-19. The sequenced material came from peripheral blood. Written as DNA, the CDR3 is TGTGCCAGCAGCGCCACCGGGACAGGGAGTCCCCTCCACTTT. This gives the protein CASSATGTGSPLHF. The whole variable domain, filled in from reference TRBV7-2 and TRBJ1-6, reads GAGVSQSPSNKVTEKGKDVELRCDPISGHTALYWYRQSLGQGLEFLIYFQGNSAPDKSGLPSDRFSAERTGGSVSTLTIQRTQQEDSAVYLCASSATGTGSPLHFGNGTRLTVT.